This T cell receptor beta chain emerged from a study of neurological immune-mediated disorders. From the 5' RACE reads, TCRdb called clonotypes with MiXCR, one entry per CDR3 protein. Of roughly 100,000 distinct CDR3 sequences listed, about 3.8% are singletons. This clonotype has ten or more counts. This CDR3 has 16 amino acids. The germline gives CDR1 SGHVS, CDR2 FQNEAQ. Trimming took 5 bases from V and 0 from J, leaving 14 bases between them. The V gene is TRBV7-8, the J gene TRBJ2-1; the D gene is possibly TRBD1 (5 bases). The clonotype was recovered from a woman under 30 with multiple sclerosis. The sequencing sample was made of PBMCs. The CDR3 protein is CASSQRQLSSYNEQFF. DNA of the CDR3: TGTGCCAGCAGCCAACGACAGCTTAGCTCCTACAATGAGCAGTTCTTC.